This TCR beta chain was obtained from a study of blood T cell repertoires in COVID-19. In the study overall: Samples of COVID-19 (acute and convalescent) were obtained from the United States, Italy and Spain. PBMCs, B-cell-depleted T cells, or T cells provided the cDNA or gDNA that made up the material.

V dropped 5 bases and J dropped 0 bases, with 13 bases sitting between them. There are 16 residues in the CDR3. Germline assignment: CDR1 SGHTA and CDR2 FQGNSA. In the authors' methods: Counts of nucleated cells, estimated from reference gene primer amplification, were obtained. Measured with immunoSEQ multiplex PCR; TCRdb has only the in-frame clones, and not every one. V, J and clone size were drawn from that table, and D and trimming were deduced from the DNA. The table records 120,000 or so clones, 80% to 90% of them present only once. This chain links TRBV7-2 with TRBJ2-2; tentatively, D is TRBD2 (7 bases). This TCR was sampled from a man between 65 and 85 years old with active or convalescent COVID-19. The sample was peripheral blood. The CDR3 bases are TGTGCCAGCAGCATAAGGGGGACTACGAACACCGGGGAGCTGTTTTTT. This codes for CASSIRGTTNTGELFF. The complete variable domain, with remaining parts taken from reference TRBV7-2 and TRBJ2-2, reads GAGVSQSPSNKVTEKGKDVELRCDPISGHTALYWYRQSLGQGLEFLIYFQGNSAPDKSGLPSDRFSAERTGGSVSTLTIQRTQQEDSAVYLCASSIRGTTNTGELFFGEGSRLTVL.